What follows are 22 T cell receptor beta chains derived from one specimen sequenced in a study of cytomegalovirus exposure and HLA in healthy donors. Primers: 60 Vbeta forward and 13 Jbeta reverse. This table comes from immunoSEQ multiplex PCR, and its TCRdb copy is limited to in-frame clones, with some not included. The profile shows under 200,000 clones, approximately 84% of them singletons. Sequencing was performed on PBMCs. Source of these receptors: a woman younger than 45 in good health and CMV-seropositive.

The chain joins TRBV6-1 to TRBJ2-5; possibly TRBD1 for D (5 bases). CDR1 is MNHNS and CDR2 is SASEGT in the germline V gene. The V end lost 4 bases, the J end lost 5 bases, and 14 bases lay between the germline ends. The CDR3 extends over 14 amino acids. The CDR3 coding sequence is TGTGCCAGCAGTGCGATACTACAGGTGGAGACCCAGTACTTC. This encodes CASSAILQVETQYF.

This chain uses TRBV28 with TRBJ2-7, with D maybe TRBD1 (6 bases). The CDR3 has 11 amino acids. The V gene lost 4 bases and the J gene lost 9 bases, with 10 bases spanning the gap. Germline V lookup: CDR1 MDHEN, CDR2 SYDVKM. The CDR3 sequence is CASSSQGRQYF. The CDR3 DNA sequence: TGTGCCAGCAGTTCCCAGGGGCGGCAGTACTTC.

This sequence joins TRBV7-9 and TRBJ2-6; D is unresolved. The CDR3 is 15 amino acids. Germline V lookup: CDR1 SEHNR, CDR2 FQNEAQ (reference sequence). V dropped 6 bases and J dropped 2 bases, with 11 bases sitting between them. CDR3 coding DNA: TGTGCCAGCAGAAAAAGTGGGCCTGGGGCCAACGTCCTGACTTTC. This gives the protein CASRKSGPGANVLTF.

The rearrangement joins TRBV18 to TRBJ2-7; D gene unclear. Germline loops: CDR1 KGHSH, CDR2 LQKENI. CDR3 size: 15 residues. V lost 3 bases and J lost 2, with 14 bases in between. DNA of the CDR3: TGTGCCAGCTCACCGATCCCCGAGAGCCCCTACGAGCAGTACTTC. Translated, it gives CASSPIPESPYEQYF.

There are a few counts of this clone. The chain couples TRBV19 to TRBJ1-1; D may be TRBD1 (6 bases). This CDR3 contains 13 residues. Trimming took 6 bases from V and 0 from J, leaving 8 bases between them. Germline-derived CDR1 and CDR2 are LNHDA and SQIVND (reference sequence). The CDR3 DNA is TGTGCCAGTAGCGGGACACTGAACACTGAAGCTTTCTTT. Translation: CASSGTLNTEAFF.

The chain uses TRBV7-3 and TRBJ2-1; TRBD2 matches 7 bases. This CDR3 region has 16 residues. Germline V lookup: CDR1 SGHTA, CDR2 FQGTGA. V dropped 5 bases and J dropped 2; count of bases not matched to a gene: 9. The CDR3 region is CASSVDMGGAYNEQFF. The CDR3 nucleotides are TGTGCCAGCAGCGTGGACATGGGGGGGGCCTACAATGAGCAGTTCTTC.

The CDR3 loop reads CASSQDQGRDGGYTF. Here the CDR3 DNA reads TGTGCCAGCAGCCAAGATCAGGGGCGCGATGGCGGCTACACCTTC. The chain has TRBV4-2 and TRBJ1-2; D is perhaps TRBD1 (6 bases). V gave up 0 bases and J gave up 8 bases, with 16 bases separating them. Germline CDR1 is LGHNA and CDR2 is YNFKEQ. The CDR3 is 15 amino acids.

The genes are TRBV4-1 and TRBJ1-2; D is possibly TRBD1 (5 bases). This CDR3 contains 16 residues. The V gene's germline CDR1 is MGHRA and CDR2 YSYEKL. The V gene lost 1 base and the J gene lost 7 bases, with 19 bases spanning the gap. The CDR3 spells CASSQVGEVSLSGYTF. As DNA, the CDR3 is TGCGCCAGCAGCCAAGTGGGGGAGGTTTCCCTAAGTGGCTACACCTTC.

This clone was seen a single time. V is TRBV5-1 and J is TRBJ2-1; 10 nucleotides align to TRBD2. After removal of 2 bases from V and 8 bases from J, the junction contained 13 bases not matched to a gene. The CDR3 spans 17 residues. Per germline, CDR1 SGHRS and CDR2 YFSETQ. This CDR3 is CASSFLAGVPSGYEQFF. The CDR3 DNA reads as TGCGCCAGCAGCTTCCTAGCGGGGGTCCCATCTGGGTATGAGCAGTTCTTC.

The chain combines TRBV5-8 with TRBJ1-1; D is unresolved. Per germline, CDR1 SGHTS and CDR2 YDEGEE. The V and J ends lost 10 bases and 5 bases respectively, with 12 bases between them. The CDR3 contains 11 residues. CDR3 coding DNA: TGTGCCCAAGGCGGGAGGACTGAAGCTTTCTTT. Its protein product is CAQGGRTEAFF.

V and J are TRBV6-5 and TRBJ2-5; TRBD2 aligns across 8 bases. Germline assignment: CDR1 MNHEY and CDR2 SVGAGI. This CDR3 has 15 residues. The V gene end was trimmed by 7 bases and the J gene end by 1 base; junction bases not matched to a gene: 8. CDR3: CASTPSGGTQETQYF. The CDR3 bases are TGTGCCAGCACCCCCTCGGGGGGGACCCAAGAGACCCAGTACTTC.

On this clone: One end of the junction does not line up with germline, which may come from a read error. This chain uses TRBV29-1 with TRBJ2-1; weak D call: TRBD2 (5 bases). From germline, CDR1 is SQVTM and CDR2 ANQGSEA. This CDR3 contains 13 residues. CDR3 nucleotide sequence: TGCAGCGTTGTACGGGATTCCTACAATAAGCAGTTCTTC. It codes for CSVVRDSYNKQFF.

The J gene is TRBJ2-1, the V gene TRBV25-1; maybe TRBD2 (6 bases). Germline CDR1 is MGHDK and CDR2 is SYGVNS. The CDR3 has 14 amino acids. V was clipped by 4 bases and J by 4 bases, with 11 bases between them. CDR3 protein: CASSVYREYNEQFF. Written as DNA, the CDR3 is TGTGCCAGCAGTGTTTACCGGGAGTACAATGAGCAGTTCTTC.

This clone has more than one count but fewer than ten. This chain links TRBV9 with TRBJ1-2; possible D gene TRBD1, 5 bases. Per germline, CDR1 SGDLS and CDR2 YYNGEE. V was shortened by 0 bases and J by 6 bases, with 12 bases between the two germline ends. The CDR3 is made up of 14 amino acids. CDR3 in amino acids: CASSVADDRDGYTF. The CDR3 DNA reads TGTGCCAGCAGCGTAGCAGATGACAGAGATGGCTACACCTTC.

This clone appeared once. The gene calls are TRBV10-3 and TRBJ1-2; no definite D call. Trimming cost V 6 bases and J 1 base, with 12 bases left between them. Germline lookup yields CDR1 ENHRY and CDR2 SYGVKD. The CDR3 is made up of 14 amino acids. As DNA, the CDR3 is TGTGCCATCAGCCGAACAGAAAATAACTATGGCTACACCTTC. The encoded protein is CAISRTENNYGYTF.

The rearrangement uses TRBV28 and TRBJ2-5, with 7 nucleotides matching TRBD2. CDR3 length: 14 amino acids. CDR1 MDHEN and CDR2 SYDVKM come from the germline V gene. The V gene end was trimmed by 6 bases and the J gene end by 1 base; junction bases not matched to a gene: 5. As DNA, the CDR3 is TGTGCCAGCAGGCCTGGGACTACCCAAGAGACCCAGTACTTC. Translation gives CASRPGTTQETQYF.

This chain uses TRBV11-2 with TRBJ2-4, with 9 bases fitting TRBD1. The CDR3 is 15 amino acids. V trimming: 1 base; J trimming: 10 bases; junction bases outside the gene matches: 8. The germline V gene has CDR1 SGHAT and CDR2 FQNNGV. CDR3 sequence reads: CASSLVGDRGAIQYF. CDR3 coding DNA: TGTGCCAGCAGCTTAGTAGGCGACAGGGGGGCTATTCAGTACTTC. The complete variable domain, with remaining parts taken from reference TRBV11-2 and TRBJ2-4, reads EAGVAQSPRYKIIEKRQSVAFWCNPISGHATLYWYQQILGQGPKLLIQFQNNGVVDDSQLPKDRFSAERLKGVDSTLKIQPAKLEDSAVYLCASSLVGDRGAIQYFGAGTRLSVL.

Here the CDR3 reads CASSLGDRRSLGKLFF. CDR3 nucleotides: TGTGCCAGCAGCTTGGGGGACAGGCGATCGTTAGGAAAACTGTTTTTT. This chain connects TRBV5-4 to TRBJ1-4; 8 bases fit TRBD1. V shed 0 bases and J 10 bases; nucleotides not matched to a gene: 11. Germline CDR1 is SGHNT and CDR2 is YYREEE (reference sequence). The CDR3 sequence is 16 residues long.

The chain joins TRBV29-1 to TRBJ2-2; 7 bases are shared with TRBD1. The V and J ends lost 5 bases and 1 base, in that order; junction bases with no gene match: 1. Germline CDR1 SQVTM, CDR2 ANQGSEA. This CDR3 contains 13 residues. The DNA for the CDR3 is TGCAGCGTTTACAGGGGGAACACCGGGGAGCTGTTTTTT. Its translation: CSVYRGNTGELFF.

The V and J genes are TRBV27 and TRBJ1-5; 10 bases match TRBD1. Germline lookup yields CDR1 MNHEY and CDR2 SMNVEV (reference sequence). This CDR3 is built from 16 residues. J lost 4 bases, V lost 4 bases, and 7 bases had no gene match. CDR3 DNA sequence: TGTGCCAGCAGTTCCCTAGGACAGGGGGAGAATCAGCCCCAGCATTTT. This codes for CASSSLGQGENQPQHF.

The V gene is TRBV5-4, the J gene TRBJ2-3, with D perhaps TRBD2 (6 bases). CDR3 length: 12 amino acids. V was trimmed by 7 bases and J by 6 bases, leaving 12 bases between them. Germline assignment: CDR1 SGHNT and CDR2 YYREEE (reference sequence). The CDR3 loop is CASVGGGDTQYF. For the CDR3, the DNA is TGTGCCAGCGTAGGTGGGGGGGATACGCAGTATTTT.

This chain uses TRBV14 with TRBJ1-1; no definite D call. This CDR3 is built from 13 residues. Trimming cost V 0 bases and J 2 bases, with 4 bases left between them. The germline V gene has CDR1 SGHDN and CDR2 FVKESK. The CDR3 loop is CASSQEYNTEAFF. Written as DNA, the CDR3 is TGTGCCAGCAGCCAAGAGTATAACACTGAAGCTTTCTTT.